Listed here are 9 T cell receptor beta chains from one sample, sequenced in a study of tissue T cells after allogeneic stem cell transplantation. Only in-frame clones appear in the TCRdb table, and some are missing; sequencing was by immunoSEQ multiplex PCR. The sample consists of around 1,800 clones, around 64% of them appearing once. Time point noted: mouse harvest day 7 after allogeneic transplant. Each mouse received 10^7 T-cell-depleted marrow cells plus 10^6 splenic CD5+ T cells by tail vein. The sequencing input was liver tissue. These receptors all stem from a female BALB/c mouse given C57BL/6 T cells with graft-versus-host disease after an allogeneic hematopoietic cell transplant.

Remarks on this clone: All gene names here are mouse names. The read ends 1 residue before the CDR3 terminus; that terminus is restored from the germline J gene. The chain is built from TRBV3 and TRBJ2-3; no definite D call. This CDR3 comprises 13 residues. Deletions cut 2 bases from V and 0 bases from J, with 3 bases between. Germline V gene sequence: CDR1 SNHLY, CDR2 FYNGKV (reference sequence). The CDR3 loop is CASSLNSAETLYF. The sequenced part of the CDR3 DNA is TGTGCCAGCAGCTTAAACAGTGCAGAAACGCTGTAT.

Worth noting for this clone: Mouse germline and gene names are used. Read coverage stops 1 residue before the CDR3 terminus; the germline J gene supplies the remainder. The V call is TRBV16, the J call TRBJ1-1, with 8 bases aligning to TRBD1. Germline CDR1 SGHSA, CDR2 FRNQAP. J was trimmed by 0 bases and V by 4 bases; bases with no gene match: 4. There are 15 residues in the CDR3. The CDR3 region is CASSSNRGKNTEVFF. The CDR3 DNA, read in part, is TGTGCAAGCAGCTCTAACAGGGGGAAGAACACAGAAGTCTTC.

As for this clone: Each gene name is a mouse one. The observed sequence ends 1 residue before the CDR3 terminus, with the missing tail filled in from the germline J gene. The gene calls are TRBV16 and TRBJ2-4; 14 bases agree with TRBD2. Trimming at V came to 5 bases and at J to 2 bases, leaving 0 bases not matched to a gene. Germline V gene lookup returns CDR1 SGHSA and CDR2 FRNQAP. The CDR3 has 15 amino acids. CDR3 residues: CASSGTGGAQNTLYF. The CDR3 bases that were read are TGTGCAAGCAGCGGGACTGGGGGGGCTCAAAACACCTTGTAC.

In regard to this clone: The genes are named according to mouse. With the read ending 1 residue before the CDR3 end, the germline J gene is used to fill in that end. The chain has TRBV24 and TRBJ1-4; D unresolved. Germline V gene sequence: CDR1 KGHTA, CDR2 FRNEEI. This CDR3 comprises 16 residues. V gave up 0 bases and J gave up 6 bases, with 14 bases separating them. CDR3 sequence: CASSLYYGEEDERLFF. The sequenced part of the CDR3 DNA is TGTGCCAGCAGTCTGTATTACGGGGAGGAGGACGAAAGATTATTT.

A note on this clone: Germline and genes here are mouse. The read ends 1 residue shy of where the CDR3 ends; the end is completed using the germline J gene. The V and J genes are TRBV26 and TRBJ2-5; no clear D gene. In germline, CDR1 is KGHPV, CDR2 FQNQEV (reference sequence). The CDR3 length is 13 residues. V dropped 2 bases and J dropped 1 base, with 4 bases sitting between them. The CDR3 region is CASSLMDQDTQYF. The part of the CDR3 DNA that was read is TGTGCCAGCAGTCTGATGGACCAAGACACCCAGTAC. The entire variable domain, with the rest obtained from reference TRBV26 and TRBJ2-5, is as follows: NSKVIQTPRYLVKGQGQKAKMRCIPEKGHPVVFWYQQNKNNEFKFLINFQNQEVLQQIDMTEKRFSAECPSNSPCSLEIQSSEAGDSALYLCASSLMDQDTQYFGPGTRLLVL.

Note on this clone: Here the gene names and germline are mouse. The CDR3 extends 1 residue past the end of the read, so its final part is completed from the germline J gene. This chain links TRBV31 with TRBJ2-7; 11 positions agree with TRBD2. The ends lost 3 bases at V and 4 bases at J; junction bases unmatched: 5. The CDR3 length is 14 residues. Germline CDR1 is GKSSPN and CDR2 is SITVG. CDR3 region: CAWSSGTGGYEQYF. The DNA read from the CDR3 is TGTGCCTGGAGCTCCGGGACTGGGGGATATGAACAGTAC.

This clone was counted between two and nine times. The germline and genes are mouse ones. Read data end 1 residue before the CDR3 end; the end is taken from the germline J gene. The chain joins TRBV26 to TRBJ1-2; perhaps TRBD1 as D (6 bases). V shed 5 bases and J shed 3 bases, with 10 bases lying between them. The CDR3 spans 13 residues. Germline values: CDR1 KGHPV, CDR2 FQNQEV (reference sequence). The CDR3 sequence is CASSISGDSDYTF. The sequenced part of the CDR3 DNA is TGTGCCAGCAGTATTTCAGGGGACTCCGACTACACC.

This clone came up a few times. The listed genes are named as in mouse. The CDR3 is CASSWGQGWEQYF. CDR3 bases read: TGTGCCAGCAGCTGGGGACAGGGATGGGAACAGTAC. V usage is TRBV14 and J usage is TRBJ2-7; TRBD1 aligns across 9 bases. The missing CDR3 end, 1 residue past where the read stops, is filled in from the germline J gene. With 5 bases clipped from V and 7 bases from J, the junction kept 7 bases outside the gene matches. The CDR3 runs to 13 residues. Per the germline V gene, CDR1 is SGHDT and CDR2 is FRDEAV.

A remark on this clone: Mouse names are used for the genes. The read finishes 1 residue shy of the CDR3 end, and the germline J gene is used to complete it. The chain carries TRBV16 and TRBJ2-7; 11 bases agree with TRBD2. From germline, CDR1 is SGHSA and CDR2 FRNQAP. The trim removed 4 bases at V and 7 bases at J, leaving 6 bases unmatched. The CDR3 covers 14 residues. This chain's CDR3 is CASSSTGGAREQYF. CDR3 bases read: TGTGCAAGCAGCTCTACTGGGGGGGCGCGAGAACAGTAC.